This is a list of T cell receptor beta chains from one sample in a study of cytomegalovirus exposure and HLA in healthy donors. The repertoire was sequenced with immunoSEQ multiplex PCR; TCRdb's copy has only in-frame clones and lacks some. The data contain approximately 180,000 clones, about three quarters of them singletons. The source material was PBMCs. The receptors shown here come from a man aged 35 to 55 in good health and CMV-seropositive. Both conserved end residues are trimmed from each CDR3. The order of the fields is J gene, CDR3 length, V gene, clone size, CDR3 protein. Rows may omit the clone size; those that give it use once, few, many or a size class.

TRBJ1-5	12	TRBV18	-	ASSGQGENQPQH
TRBJ2-1	15	TRBV29-1	-	SVEGISLAGGYNEQF
TRBJ2-1	13	TRBV6-1	-	ASSEWWELGNEQF
TRBJ1-1	11	TRBV25-1	-	ASSAAGAGSAF
TRBJ1-1	11	TRBV11-3	-	ASSLDARGFAF
TRBJ2-1	15	TRBV21-1	-	ASSKASSGRGYNEQF
TRBJ1-4	13	TRBV5-6	-	ASSFLDRQNEKLF
TRBJ2-6	13	TRBV5-4	few	ASSLTISGANGLT
TRBJ1-1	13	TRBV15	-	ATSRGGAGNTEAF
TRBJ2-7	11	TRBV19	-	ASTVGETYEQY
TRBJ2-1	13	TRBV6-1	-	ASSEDLYSYNEQF
TRBJ1-5	11	TRBV5-5	-	ASSLVTDQPQH
TRBJ2-6	12	TRBV5-6	-	ASSSSSGANVLT
TRBJ1-5	13	TRBV7-2	-	ASSPQGGSNQPQH
TRBJ1-2	14	TRBV30	-	AWSVRWGQGGYGYT
TRBJ1-2	13	TRBV2	-	ASSEAQTASYGYT
TRBJ1-2	17	TRBV7-8	-	ASSLYGRGQGDIRYGYT
TRBJ2-1	14	TRBV11-3	-	ASSLGPGNRSTEQF
TRBJ1-1	12	TRBV7-9	-	ASSLEEAITEAF
TRBJ2-5	11	TRBV5-1	-	ASSLRPGETQY
TRBJ2-7	12	TRBV10-3	-	AISEDRSSYEQY
TRBJ1-4	13	TRBV25-1	-	ASSEWRADDEKLF
TRBJ2-6	17	TRBV19	-	ASSIGASASFSGANVLT
TRBJ1-1	12	TRBV18	-	ASSPDGGNTEAF
TRBJ2-1	15	TRBV19	-	ASSIVQGTRVGDEQF
TRBJ2-1	15	TRBV11-3	-	ASSLDLLAGVNNEQF
TRBJ2-4	14	TRBV15	few	ATSRDFGPVKNSQY
TRBJ1-2	14	TRBV9	-	ASSDWEGQGSYGYT